A single sample gave rise to the 8 T cell receptor beta chains below, sequenced in a study of CD8 T cells in acute hepatitis C reinfection. Stated time point: naive CD8 control sorted from an acute-time-point sample. Assay: immunoSEQ multiplex PCR; the TCRdb copy retains only in-frame clones and omits some. The data hold around 34,000 clones, with 80% to 90% observed a single time. The sequencing sample was made of naive CD8+ T cells from PBMCs. Source of these receptors: a man aged 25 to 45 with chronic hepatitis C.

V usage is TRBV25-1 and J usage is TRBJ1-4; D gene uncertain. The length of the CDR3 is 15 residues. Germline-derived CDR1 and CDR2 are MGHDK and SYGVNS. The germline V and J ends were trimmed by 3 bases and 0 bases, with 8 bases remaining between them. Written as DNA, the CDR3 is TGTGCCAGCAGTGACCCCCGAACAACTAATGAAAAACTGTTTTTT. As protein: CASSDPRTTNEKLFF.

This clone showed up just a few times. The CDR3 reads CASSFSTGYGYTF. The CDR3 coding sequence is TGTGCCAGCAGTTTTTCGACAGGCTATGGCTACACCTTC. The chain couples TRBV27 to TRBJ1-2, with a possible D match to TRBD1 (6 bases). The germline V gene encodes CDR1 MNHEY and CDR2 SMNVEV (reference sequence). The CDR3 is 13 residues long. The V end was cut by 3 bases, the J end by 4 bases, with 9 bases between.

The CDR3 DNA reads TGTGCCATCCGCCGAGACGGCCTGGAGCTGTTTTTT. Translating gives CAIRRDGLELFF. The gene calls are TRBV7-9 and TRBJ2-2; unclear D gene. The germline CDR1 and CDR2 sequences are SEHNR and FQNEAQ (reference sequence). V was shortened by 10 bases and J by 10 bases, with 16 bases between the two germline ends. There are 12 residues in the CDR3.

The CDR3 here is CASSPGTGGNYEQYF. The CDR3 DNA reads TGCGCCAGCAGCCCTGGGACAGGAGGGAACTACGAGCAGTACTTC. The V gene is TRBV4-1, the J gene TRBJ2-7; 8 bases are shared with TRBD1. The V gene end was trimmed by 4 bases and the J gene end by 3 bases; junction bases not matched to a gene: 8. Germline V gives CDR1 MGHRA, CDR2 YSYEKL. The CDR3 loop spans 15 amino acids.

The genes are TRBV4-2 and TRBJ1-2; possibly TRBD1 for D (6 bases). CDR1 and CDR2 from the germline V gene are LGHNA and YNFKEQ. The length of the CDR3 is 18 residues. Trimming pared 0 bases from V and 2 bases from J, leaving 19 bases between. In nucleotides, the CDR3 is TGTGCCAGCAGCCAAGACGAGGAGGGGGGGTATCAGAACTATGGCTACACCTTC. Translating gives CASSQDEEGGYQNYGYTF.

The chain links TRBV11-2 to TRBJ2-3; TRBD1 or TRBD2 may be the D gene (5 bases each). Germline V gene sequence: CDR1 SGHAT, CDR2 FQNNGV. V was cut by 1 base and J by 6 bases, with 17 bases left in between. This CDR3 has 16 amino acids. CDR3 region: CASSLVGTGLRDTQYF. The DNA for the CDR3 is TGTGCCAGCAGCTTAGTAGGAACGGGGCTCCGGGATACGCAGTATTTT.

V is TRBV5-6 and J is TRBJ2-7; no reliable D call. The CDR3 length is 14 residues. Per germline, CDR1 SGHDT and CDR2 YYEEEE. Trimming shortened V by 0 bases and J by 4 bases, and 11 bases separated the two germline ends. The CDR3 here is CASSLGSNTYEQYF. In nucleotides, the CDR3 is TGTGCCAGCAGCTTGGGTAGCAATACTTACGAGCAGTACTTC.

The J gene is TRBJ2-5, the V gene TRBV30; 9 positions agree with TRBD1. CDR3 length equals 15 residues. Per germline, CDR1 GTSNPN and CDR2 SVGIG (reference sequence). After removal of 2 bases from V and 5 bases from J, the junction contained 9 bases not matched to a gene. This CDR3 is CAWSITGGLGETQYF. The DNA of the CDR3 is TGTGCCTGGAGTATAACAGGGGGCTTGGGGGAGACCCAGTACTTC.